This T cell receptor beta chain was retrieved from a study of T cell repertoires in cytomegalovirus infection. About the research overall: Indications came from public TCR beta signatures; they pointed to CMV infection and to a matching HLA type.

TCRdb redid the calling of the reads with MiXCR, one entry per CDR3 protein. The profile shows roughly 640,000 distinct CDR3 sequences, 20% to 30% of them singletons. Comments on this clonotype: What it binds is not known.

Trimming removed 0 bases from V and 4 bases from J; junction bases left unmatched: 6. Per the germline V gene, CDR1 is SGDLS and CDR2 is YYNGEE. This CDR3 is 16 amino acids long. Study findings and constraints: What dominated the ex vivo response were HLA-C-restricted CMV-specific TCR beta clonotypes.

The gene calls are TRBV9 and TRBJ2-1; 8 bases are a match to TRBD1. The sample comprised CD8+ T cells from PBMCs. This sequence originates from a human donor in good health (CMV status not recorded). Some clones in this sample may be carry-over from other donors' samples. CDR3 in DNA: TGTGCCAGCAGCGTAGAGGCAGGGGGCTCATACAATGAGCAGTTCTTC. This translates into CASSVEAGGSYNEQFF.